The clone carrying this T cell receptor (beta chain) came up a few times. The entry originates in a study of T cells in Graves' hyperthyroidism and ophthalmopathy. Amplification yielded TCR beta CDR3 regions, with RNA transcripts as the source. The primer set for the first-round RT-PCR of the TCR CDR3 was HTBI. TCRdb re-derived calls from the multiplex PCR reads in MiXCR, one entry per CDR3 protein. The sample holds 500,000 to 550,000 distinct CDR3 sequences, less than 25% seen once. CDR3 length: 15 amino acids. Germline CDR1 is KGHDR and CDR2 is SFDVKD. The V end lost 1 base, the J end lost 3 bases, and 10 bases lay between the germline ends.

The sequenced sample consisted of blood. This sequence originates from a man younger than 30 with Graves' hyperthyroidism. The gene calls are TRBV24-1 and TRBJ2-3; tentatively, D is TRBD1 or TRBD2 (5 bases each). The CDR3 nucleotides read TGTGCCACCAGTGATTTACGCAGGGAGACAGATACGCAGTATTTT. Residues: CATSDLRRETDTQYF.